The 13 T cell receptor beta chains below come from one sample, sequenced in a study of CD8 T cells in Susac syndrome. After extraction with the RNeasy kit, about 0.5 to 1 ug of the RNA was reverse transcribed using random hexamers. TCRdb recomputed calls from the immunoSEQ multiplex PCR reads with MiXCR, one row per CDR3 protein. The sample contains about 120,000 distinct CDR3 sequences, over 90% of which appear only once. The sequenced sample consisted of CD4+ T cells from PBMCs. The receptors come from a human donor with Susac syndrome.

The V and J genes are TRBV6-6 and TRBJ2-5; 11 positions agree with TRBD1. The V and J ends lost 6 bases and 4 bases, in that order; junction bases with no gene match: 4. This CDR3 has 14 amino acids. Germline lookup yields CDR1 MNHNY and CDR2 SVGAGI (reference sequence). Here the CDR3 reads CASRKGTGGETQYF. As DNA, the CDR3 is TGTGCCAGCAGGAAAGGGACAGGGGGAGAGACCCAGTACTTC.

This clonotype was counted once. V gene TRBV12-3 or TRBV12-4 combines with J gene TRBJ2-3; 13 nucleotides agree with TRBD2. This CDR3 spans 16 amino acids. V lost 5 bases, J lost 5 bases, and 7 bases stayed unmatched. This chain's CDR3 is CASSRTSGSSGDTQYF. CDR3 DNA: TGTGCCAGCAGTCGGACTAGCGGGAGTTCTGGAGATACGCAGTATTTT.

This rearrangement joins TRBV4-1 to TRBJ2-7; D remains unclear. The CDR3 is 13 residues long. V lost 2 bases, J lost 4 bases, and 9 bases lay in between. Germline-derived CDR1 and CDR2 are MGHRA and YSYEKL. The CDR3 DNA reads as TGCGCCAGCAGCCAATTTGAGAGGTACGAGCAGTACTTC. Amino acids: CASSQFERYEQYF.

The chain couples TRBV30 to TRBJ1-2; 9 nucleotides agree with TRBD1. The CDR3 covers 13 residues. The V gene end was trimmed by 7 bases and the J gene end by 8 bases; junction bases not matched to a gene: 11. The germline V gene encodes CDR1 GTSNPN and CDR2 SVGIG (reference sequence). The CDR3 sequence: CASGTGRLGGYTF. CDR3 bases: TGTGCCTCCGGGACAGGGAGATTAGGAGGCTACACCTTC.

The rearrangement uses TRBV5-1 and TRBJ2-1; 15 bases fit TRBD2. Germline CDR1 is SGHRS and CDR2 is YFSETQ. The CDR3 sequence is 14 residues long. Losses at the gene ends were 5 bases for V and 8 bases for J; bases not matched to a gene: 2. The CDR3 spells CASRGLAGGDEQFF. In DNA form, the CDR3 reads TGCGCCAGCAGGGGACTAGCGGGAGGAGATGAGCAGTTCTTC.

The chain's CDR3 is CACSTGRGYGYTF. CDR3 nucleotides: TGTGCCTGTTCAACAGGGCGAGGTTATGGCTACACCTTC. This chain connects TRBV30 to TRBJ1-2, with a tentative D call TRBD1 (6 bases). The CDR3 has 13 amino acids. Germline-derived CDR1 and CDR2 are GTSNPN and SVGIG (reference sequence). V shed 6 bases and J shed 5 bases, with 16 bases lying between them. The full variable domain, rest sourced from reference TRBV30 and TRBJ1-2, is SQTIHQWPATLVQPVGSPLSLECTVEGTSNPNLYWYRQAAGRGLQLLFYSVGIGQISSEVPQNLSASRPQDRQFILSSKKLLLSDSGFYLCACSTGRGYGYTFGSGTRLTVV.

This chain joins TRBV12-3 or TRBV12-4 and TRBJ1-1; 7 positions agree with TRBD1. The junction had 1 base not matched to a gene; V was cut back by 4 bases and J by 5 bases. The CDR3 has 12 amino acids. The CDR3 reads CASSSGGTEAFF. CDR3 sequence (DNA): TGTGCCAGCAGTTCAGGGGGAACTGAAGCTTTCTTT.

The V call is TRBV11-1, the J call TRBJ2-7; perhaps D is TRBD1 or TRBD2 (5 bases each). Germline CDR1 SGHAT, CDR2 FQDESV (reference sequence). Trimming shortened V by 3 bases and J by 2 bases, and 11 bases separated the two germline ends. The CDR3 runs to 14 residues. This CDR3 is CASSLGTGPYEQYF. The DNA of the CDR3 is TGTGCCAGCAGCTTGGGGACGGGACCCTACGAGCAGTACTTC. The complete variable domain, with remaining parts taken from reference TRBV11-1 and TRBJ2-7, reads EAEVAQSPRYKITEKSQAVAFWCDPISGHATLYWYRQILGQGPELLVQFQDESVVDDSQLPKDRFSAERLKGVDSTLKIQPAELGDSAMYLCASSLGTGPYEQYFGPGTRLTVT.

This chain connects TRBV9 to TRBJ1-1; 11 bases line up with TRBD1. V was pared by 1 base and J by 7 bases, with 6 bases of the junction left unmatched. This CDR3 has 15 amino acids. Germline V gene data show CDR1 as SGDLS and CDR2 as YYNGEE. In nucleotides, the CDR3 is TGTGCCAGCAGCGTATTGGGACAGGGGGTCGATGAAGCTTTCTTT. Translating it yields CASSVLGQGVDEAFF.

The CDR3 loop is CASSLATNYGYTF. The DNA for the CDR3 is TGTGCCAGCAGCTTAGCGACAAACTATGGCTACACCTTC. This sequence joins TRBV7-2 and TRBJ1-2; no definite D call. Germline V gene data show CDR1 as SGHTA and CDR2 as FQGNSA. The CDR3 is made up of 13 amino acids. V lost 0 bases and J 2 bases, leaving 4 bases between the germline ends.

The table lists this clonotype with a count of one. V is TRBV7-2 and J is TRBJ2-3; maybe TRBD1 (6 bases). Trimming took 4 bases from V and 2 from J, leaving 16 bases between them. Germline V gene data show CDR1 as SGHTA and CDR2 as FQGNSA. The CDR3 is made up of 16 amino acids. The CDR3 sequence: CASSSPPGHPTDTQYF. DNA for the CDR3: TGTGCCAGCAGCTCACCTCCGGGACACCCCACAGATACGCAGTATTTT.

This clonotype was recorded only once. V and J are TRBV2 and TRBJ2-4, with D tentatively TRBD1 or TRBD2 (5 bases each). V lost 4 bases and J 8 bases, leaving 12 bases between the germline ends. This CDR3 comprises 13 residues. Germline V gives CDR1 SNHLY, CDR2 FYNNEI. The CDR3 sequence is CASSGGVGDIQYF. CDR3 coding DNA: TGTGCCAGCAGTGGGGGAGTAGGGGACATTCAGTACTTC.

The J gene is TRBJ2-2, the V gene TRBV12-3 or TRBV12-4; D uncertain. This CDR3 comprises 14 residues. V was pared by 0 bases and J by 1 base, with 3 bases between. CDR3 DNA sequence: TGTGCCAGCAGTTTAGCCCGGAACACCGGGGAGCTGTTTTTT. Translation: CASSLARNTGELFF.